This TCR beta chain derives from a study of identical twins. Trimming removed 5 bases from V and 2 bases from J, with 14 bases in between. CDR3 size: 15 residues. This clonotype has more than one count but fewer than ten. What it binds is unknown. Findings and caveats of the study: Researchers reported weaker excess twin sharing in beta out-of-frame sequences.

Carrying unique molecular identifiers, the cDNA also gained a universal primer site through template switching. Each CDR3 protein gets one entry after TCRdb re-called the 5' RACE reads with MiXCR. The table has around 550,000 distinct CDR3 sequences, 13% to 15% seen once. The same sample was also used in a study of yellow fever vaccine responses in identical twins.

The specimen sequenced was CD4+ T cells sorted from blood. This receptor was taken from a woman aged 18-29 years in good health. The chain joins TRBV12-3 or TRBV12-4 to TRBJ2-3, with a possible D match to TRBD1 (7 bases). CDR3 in DNA: TGTGCCAGCAGTGAACAGGGGACTCTCACAGATACGCAGTATTTT. Its protein is CASSEQGTLTDTQYF.